This passage covers 3 T cell receptor beta chains from one sample sequenced in a study of T cell responses to AZD1222 COVID-19 vaccine. Generated by immunoSEQ multiplex PCR, the TCRdb table keeps only in-frame clones and is missing some. The sample shows over 100,000 clones, approximately 86% of them seen only once. The source was peripheral blood, collected on day 0 of MenACWY control vaccination. The source is an adult in good health.

This clone was seen a single time. The V call is TRBV4-3, the J call TRBJ2-3; D is undetermined. V was pared by 4 bases and J by 0 bases, with 11 bases between. The CDR3 sequence is 15 residues long. CDR1 and CDR2 (germline): LGHNA, YSLEER. The CDR3 spells CASSPGGYSTDTQYF. CDR3 DNA: TGCGCCAGCAGCCCAGGCGGTTACAGCACAGATACGCAGTATTTT.

This chain links TRBV4-2 with TRBJ1-6, with TRBD1 identical over 9 bases. CDR1 LGHNA and CDR2 YNFKEQ come from the germline V gene. The CDR3 is made up of 18 amino acids. V lost 0 bases and J lost 9; bases outside the gene matches: 12. The CDR3 DNA follows: TGTGCCAGCAGCCAAGATCCCTCCGGGACAGGGTTGACTTCACCCCTCCACTTT. Residues: CASSQDPSGTGLTSPLHF.

The V and J genes are TRBV19 and TRBJ1-1; perhaps TRBD1 as D (5 bases). The V gene's germline CDR1 is LNHDA and CDR2 SQIVND (reference sequence). V lost 4 bases, J lost 8 bases, and 14 bases lay in between. The CDR3 sequence is 13 residues long. The CDR3 region is CASSTGTQREAFF. CDR3 coding DNA: TGTGCCAGTAGTACCGGGACCCAAAGGGAAGCTTTCTTT.